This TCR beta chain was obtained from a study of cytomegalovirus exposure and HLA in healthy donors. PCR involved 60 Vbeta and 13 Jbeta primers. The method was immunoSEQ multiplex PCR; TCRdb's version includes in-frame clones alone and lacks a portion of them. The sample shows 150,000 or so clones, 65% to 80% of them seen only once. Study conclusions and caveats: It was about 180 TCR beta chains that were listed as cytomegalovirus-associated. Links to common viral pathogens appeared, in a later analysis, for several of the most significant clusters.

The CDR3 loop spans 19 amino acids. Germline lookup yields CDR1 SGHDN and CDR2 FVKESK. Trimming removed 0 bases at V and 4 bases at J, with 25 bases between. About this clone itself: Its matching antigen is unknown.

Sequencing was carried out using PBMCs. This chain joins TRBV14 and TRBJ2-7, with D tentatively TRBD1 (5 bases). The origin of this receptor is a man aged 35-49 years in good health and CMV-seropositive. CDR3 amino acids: CASSQDLIGNGRVRYEQYF. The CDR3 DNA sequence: TGTGCCAGCAGCCAAGATCTTATTGGGAACGGCAGGGTAAGATACGAGCAGTACTTC.